A single sample gave rise to the 19 T cell receptor beta chains below, sequenced in a study of early T cells in non-severe SARS-CoV-2 infection. MiXCR, applied by TCRdb to the 5' RACE reads, yields one record per CDR3 protein. The repertoire has around 77,000 distinct CDR3 sequences, about 5% of them found once; the top ten carry about 7%. Source: whole blood, taken at baseline. Receptors were obtained from an adult who was a healthcare worker with PCR-confirmed SARS-CoV-2 infection or an uninfected control (not recorded which).

There are a few counts of this clonotype. V usage is TRBV6-2 or TRBV6-3 and J usage is TRBJ2-1, with 11 positions matching TRBD2. CDR1 is MNHEY and CDR2 is SVGEGT in the germline V gene. The CDR3 is made up of 15 amino acids. V shed 6 bases and J 4 bases; nucleotides not matched to a gene: 5. CDR3 protein: CASSQRLAGYNEQFF. The CDR3 DNA follows: TGTGCCAGCAGCCAAAGACTAGCGGGGTACAATGAGCAGTTCTTC.

This clonotype occurred many times. The J gene is TRBJ1-1, the V gene TRBV28; a possible D gene is TRBD1 (5 bases). The germline CDR1 and CDR2 sequences are MDHEN and SYDVKM. The V end was cut by 8 bases, the J end by 1 base, with 17 bases between. CDR3 length equals 15 residues. CDR3 in DNA: TGTGCCAGCCCGGGGTCGGGGACCCAGAACACTGAAGCTTTCTTT. Protein sequence: CASPGSGTQNTEAFF.

The gene calls are TRBV29-1 and TRBJ2-1, with D maybe TRBD2 (7 bases). V lost 4 bases to trimming and J lost 10 bases, with 14 bases between them. The CDR3 contains 12 residues. Germline CDR1 SQVTM, CDR2 ANQGSEA. The chain's CDR3 is CSVVGGGEEQFF. In nucleotides, the CDR3 is TGCAGCGTTGTGGGAGGGGGAGAGGAGCAGTTCTTC.

This clonotype occurred many times. The J gene is TRBJ2-7, the V gene TRBV27; the match to TRBD1 covers 8 bases. The germline CDR1 and CDR2 sequences are MNHEY and SMNVEV (reference sequence). This CDR3 spans 17 amino acids. The trim removed 5 bases at V and 5 bases at J, leaving 17 bases unmatched. CDR3 region: CASSHPPGAGGRNEQYF. In nucleotides, the CDR3 is TGTGCCAGCAGTCACCCCCCGGGAGCAGGGGGCAGGAACGAGCAGTACTTC.

At least ten counts were recorded for this clonotype. This sequence joins TRBV7-9 and TRBJ2-1; D perhaps matches TRBD2 (5 bases). Germline V gene data show CDR1 as SEHNR and CDR2 as FQNEAQ (reference sequence). The V gene lost 3 bases and the J gene lost 7 bases, with 13 bases spanning the gap. The CDR3 has 14 residues. DNA of the CDR3: TGTGCCAGCAGCTTTAAGCGGCCCGCGAATGAGCAGTTCTTC. Protein: CASSFKRPANEQFF.

J is TRBJ1-5 and V is TRBV12-3 or TRBV12-4, with unresolved D. The CDR3 has 14 amino acids. The V end lost 3 bases, the J end lost 1 base, and 7 bases lay between the germline ends. The DNA for the CDR3 is TGTGCCAGCAGTTTGTGGCAGAGCAATCAGCCCCAGCATTTT. Its protein product is CASSLWQSNQPQHF.

The table lists this clonotype with a few counts. The rearrangement links TRBV7-9 to TRBJ1-1, with TRBD1 matching over 7 bases. The CDR3 extends over 13 amino acids. From germline, CDR1 is SEHNR and CDR2 FQNEAQ (reference sequence). With V trimmed by 0 bases and J by 7 bases, 2 bases remained unmatched. The CDR3 DNA is TGTGCCAGCAGCTTAGCTGGACAGGTTGAAGCTTTCTTT. Translation gives CASSLAGQVEAFF.

This sequence joins TRBV20-1 and TRBJ1-1, with D perhaps TRBD1 (5 bases). Deletions cut 5 bases from V and 2 bases from J, with 9 bases between. CDR1 DFQATT and CDR2 SNEGSKA come from the germline V gene (reference sequence). The CDR3 sequence is 12 residues long. The CDR3 reads CSAWGSNTEAFF. In nucleotides, the CDR3 is TGCAGTGCTTGGGGGTCTAACACTGAAGCTTTCTTT.

This clonotype was found a few times. The CDR3 region is CASSRTPQEYNYGYTF. In DNA form, the CDR3 reads TGTGCCAGCAGCCGAACCCCACAGGAATATAACTATGGCTACACCTTC. The gene calls are TRBV6-5 and TRBJ1-2; TRBD1 might be the D (5 bases). The CDR3 totals 16 residues. Per germline, CDR1 MNHEY and CDR2 SVGAGI. V was clipped by 6 bases and J by 1 base, with 18 bases between them.

This clonotype was seen many times. The rearrangement joins TRBV15 to TRBJ1-2; TRBD1 is a possible D gene (5 bases). CDR3 length: 16 amino acids. Trimming removed 0 bases from V and 5 bases from J, with 16 bases in between. The germline gives CDR1 LNHNV, CDR2 YYDKDF (reference sequence). The CDR3 region is CATSRDRDSVPYGYTF. The CDR3 DNA reads as TGTGCCACCAGCAGAGATCGCGACAGCGTCCCTTATGGCTACACCTTC.

Only a few counts were recorded for this clonotype. The gene calls are TRBV28 and TRBJ2-5, with 8 bases identical to TRBD2. This CDR3 comprises 15 residues. J was trimmed by 5 bases and V by 2 bases; bases with no gene match: 7. The germline CDR1 and CDR2 sequences are MDHEN and SYDVKM. CDR3 residues: CASSLPGLVGETQYF. The CDR3 region has the DNA TGTGCCAGCAGTTTACCGGGACTAGTGGGCGAGACCCAGTACTTC.

At least ten counts were recorded for this clonotype. This chain links TRBV11-2 with TRBJ2-1; 14 positions agree with TRBD2. CDR1 is SGHAT, CDR2 FQNNGV, per germline. Trimming took 5 bases from V and 8 from J; bases not matched to a gene: 8. The CDR3 consists of 16 residues. The CDR3 sequence is CASSLSGTSGSHEQFF. The CDR3 DNA sequence: TGTGCCAGCAGCCTATCCGGGACTAGCGGGAGTCATGAGCAGTTCTTC.

This clonotype was counted at least ten times. Relative to the germline gene, one junction end is altered; a read error may explain this. The J gene is TRBJ2-1, the V gene TRBV18, with 9 bases lining up with TRBD2. Germline CDR1 and CDR2: KGHSH and LQKENI. The CDR3 runs to 14 residues. CDR3 bases: TGTGCCAGCTCACCTAGCGGGGGCCACAACGAGCAGTTCTTC. Encoded protein: CASSPSGGHNEQFF.

This sequence joins TRBV12-3 or TRBV12-4 and TRBJ1-5; no clear D. Trimming took off 5 bases at V and 3 bases at J, with 5 bases between the two ends. The CDR3 runs to 12 residues. For the CDR3, the DNA is TGTGCCAGCAGTCCGTTCAATCAGCCCCAGCATTTT. Translating it yields CASSPFNQPQHF.

This chain uses TRBV3-1 with TRBJ1-2; tentatively, D is TRBD1 (6 bases). Germline V gene lookup returns CDR1 LGHDT and CDR2 YNNKEL (reference sequence). This CDR3 is 14 amino acids long. V was cut by 6 bases and J by 7 bases, with 18 bases left in between. CDR3 sequence (DNA): TGTGCCAGCAGTCCCACCGGGGGGGCTGGTGGCTACACCTTC. Amino acid sequence: CASSPTGGAGGYTF.

This clonotype was counted many times. The chain links TRBV10-2 to TRBJ2-1; D unclear. V dropped 4 bases and J dropped 4 bases, with 11 bases sitting between them. Germline V lookup: CDR1 WSHSY, CDR2 SAAADI. The CDR3 totals 14 residues. The CDR3 is CASSGDFEYNEQFF. CDR3 nucleotide sequence: TGCGCCAGCAGTGGAGACTTTGAATACAATGAGCAGTTCTTC.

This clonotype occurred many times. The chain carries TRBV5-4 and TRBJ1-5; 7 nucleotides match TRBD1. The germline gives CDR1 SGHNT, CDR2 YYREEE (reference sequence). The length of the CDR3 is 16 residues. V dropped 0 bases and J dropped 7; count of bases not matched to a gene: 10. The CDR3 loop reads CASSLGPEGGGQPQHF. The CDR3 DNA follows: TGTGCCAGCAGCTTGGGGCCCGAAGGGGGCGGGCAGCCCCAGCATTTT.

This clonotype was counted only a few times. The chain is built from TRBV12-3 or TRBV12-4 and TRBJ1-1; 7 nucleotides line up with TRBD1. V trimming: 4 bases; J trimming: 1 base; junction bases outside the gene matches: 6. CDR3 size: 15 residues. CDR3 in amino acids: CASSSGTEKNTEAFF. The CDR3 DNA follows: TGTGCCAGCAGTTCCGGGACAGAGAAGAACACTGAAGCTTTCTTT.

This clonotype was observed a few times. The V and J genes are TRBV7-6 and TRBJ2-2; D might be TRBD1 (6 bases). The CDR3 is 14 residues long. V shed 4 bases and J shed 6 bases, with 12 bases lying between them. Germline V gene sequence: CDR1 SGHVS, CDR2 FNYEAQ. The CDR3 DNA is TGTGCCAGCAGCTCAACAGGGTCTTCCGGGGAGCTGTTTTTT. Protein: CASSSTGSSGELFF.